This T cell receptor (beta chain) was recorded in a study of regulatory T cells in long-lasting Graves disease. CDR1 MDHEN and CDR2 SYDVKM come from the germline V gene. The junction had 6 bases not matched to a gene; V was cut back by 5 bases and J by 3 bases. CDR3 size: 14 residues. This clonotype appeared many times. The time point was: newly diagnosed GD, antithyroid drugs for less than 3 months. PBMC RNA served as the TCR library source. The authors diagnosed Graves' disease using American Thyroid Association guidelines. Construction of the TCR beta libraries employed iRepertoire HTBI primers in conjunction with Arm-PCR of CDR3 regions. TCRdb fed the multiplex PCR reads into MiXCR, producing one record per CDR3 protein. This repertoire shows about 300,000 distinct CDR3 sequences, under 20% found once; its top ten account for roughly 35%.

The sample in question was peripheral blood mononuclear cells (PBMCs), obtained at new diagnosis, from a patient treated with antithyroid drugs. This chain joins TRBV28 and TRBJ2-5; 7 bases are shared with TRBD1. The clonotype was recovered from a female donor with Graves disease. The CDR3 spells CASSPLDREETQYF. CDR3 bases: TGTGCCAGCAGTCCGTTAGACAGGGAAGAGACCCAGTACTTC.